This T cell receptor beta chain was identified during a study of cytomegalovirus exposure and HLA in healthy donors (TCRdb year 2017). Broadly, across the study: An earlier analysis of roughly 500 of the donors reported roughly 300 Gb of sequence data and 95 million to 120 million unique TCR beta sequences obtained from roughly 170 million T cells. An early release that covered several hundred HLA-typed donors contained 250 to 350 gigabases of sequencing data and some 87 million unique TCR sequences. Among the approximately 420 genotyped donors, about 85% belonged to the genetic ancestry cluster associated with self-reported Caucasian donors. The aim of the study was to test whether cataloging public T cell receptors could identify signatures of past pathogen exposure. The study profiled the T cell repertoires of hundreds of subjects by immunosequencing and related them to cytomegalovirus serostatus. A separate validation cohort of 90 to 150 different subjects was used in addition to the roughly 640-subject first cohort. High-throughput TCR immunosequencing, statistical association of individual TCRs with disease status, and machine learning were combined to predict cytomegalovirus infection status. A later analysis re-examined previously published TCR beta repertoires from hundreds of donors and added high-resolution HLA genotyping to investigate patterns of TCR occurrence. Rather than using new phenotypic data, the later analysis identified candidate immune exposures from TCR beta sequences and from how often those sequences occurred across donors. An earlier analysis of around 580 of the donors used high-throughput TCR beta sequencing to judge whether each TCR beta V gene segment behaved as functional or pseudogenic. Donor age, sex, ethnicity and CMV serostatus were compiled together with the repertoire data. In a later genetic analysis, genome-wide SNP genotypes for about 65% of the roughly 670 donors were used, and that subset was treated as a discovery cohort. Every discovery cohort repertoire had been produced on one sequencing platform. Class I and class II HLA loci were covered by the typing at four-digit resolution. Typing coverage differed by locus: A, B, C, DRB1 and DQB1 were typed in about 629-640 donors, DQA1 in about 550, DPA1 in roughly 590, and DPB1 in approximately 450. Because of strong linkage in the cohort, four to six DR-DQ haplotypes were treated as single units for association and clustering. Among about 400 genotyped donors of the cohort, an average of approximately 240,000 unique TCR beta nucleotide sequences was sequenced per donor, of which 15% to 20% were non-productive. The study at large found these results: A later analysis associated around 16,000 TCR beta sequences with specific HLA alleles at a false discovery rate of 0.05. For the cohort, immune exposure information was limited to CMV serostatus. In an earlier analysis of around 500 of the donors, most TCR beta V segments appeared in productive rearrangements about 87% or about 30% of the time, broadly matching IMGT annotations. In a later analysis, several top co-occurrence clusters were reported to appear linked to parvovirus B19, influenza, CMV and Epstein-Barr virus. A group of highly shared sequence variants was considered likely to be a technical artifact of the sequencing pipeline. In a later analysis, HLA-associated TCR beta chains showed more clonal expansion and lower generation probabilities than non-associated chains that were equally common. In a later analysis, most CMV-associated TCR beta chains were found to appear HLA-restricted, with HLA associations seemingly driven largely by CMV exposure. While some public TCRs were present in many individuals, most TCR sequences turned up only very rarely across donors. Because counts were too low, roughly 18 rarely observed V segments, including chromosome 9 orphons, were left out of the earlier analysis of some 600 of the donors. The study listed 150 to 200 TCR beta chains as associated with cytomegalovirus. It was suggested by the authors that the approach could potentially be generalized to other disease states and immunological phenotypes. In a later analysis, TCR association rates were found to vary across HLA loci, with the most associated TCRs seen for DRB1 alleles and the fewest for HLA-C alleles. A further reported finding was that TCR beta sequences accurately predicted the HLA-A and HLA-B alleles for most subjects in the first cohort. Sequencing depth was assumed to be roughly uniform across donors in the presence/absence analyses, though that assumption may not hold. Only TCR beta chains were sequenced in this cohort, and the absence of alpha or paired-chain data limited detectable features. When HLA alleles, especially DR and DQ, strongly co-occurred, TCR associations were difficult to assign to individual alleles. Some IMGT-functional V segments, including TRBV6-2 and TRBV6-3, could not be distinguished by the 87-base-pair reads and were therefore excluded. The classifier was reported to diagnose cytomegalovirus status with high specificity and sensitivity in both the original cohort and the validation cohort. In a later genetic analysis, fewer N-insertions in productive TCRs were reported among donors in an Asian-associated ancestry cluster than the roughly 670-donor mean. Because HLA typing was missing for some donors at each locus, association tests included only the typed subset. A later genetic analysis associated a missense DCLRE1C variant with V-gene and J-gene trimming of TCR beta chains, and an independent cohort replicated the association. Correlated functional status among segregating V segments might be attributable to linkage disequilibrium, but an unknown experimental factor could not be ruled out. Three of the identified cytomegalovirus-associated TCR beta chains were confirmed in vitro to be specific for cytomegalovirus antigens.

The cohort consisted of 600 to 700 healthy bone marrow donors. At the time of sampling, all cohort members were nominally healthy, though unrecorded immune exposures were likely present. The donor tested CMV seropositive, placing the donor among the roughly 300 seropositive members of the cohort. A peripheral blood sample was provided by each donor, and peripheral blood mononuclear cells were used for TCR beta sequencing. The Qiagen DNeasy Blood Extraction Kit was used to extract genomic DNA from the blood cell samples. From the cysteine through the phenylalanine, the CDR3 covers 13 amino acids. The sequence is cut down to CDR3 DNA, 39 bases in frame from base 1. Via the germline V gene, CDR1 is SGHTA and CDR2 FQGNSA. V lost 3 bases and J lost 1 base; the stretch between them is 6 bases long. Libraries were made using the immunoSEQ multiplex PCR assay. For the multiplex PCR, a mixture combining 60 forward primers for TCR Vbeta segments and 13 reverse primers for TCR Jbeta segments was used. Amplification of the CDR3 region of rearranged TCR beta genes was performed with a multiplex PCR assay on genomic DNA. The amplified TCR beta libraries were sequenced on the Illumina HiSeq System as 87-base-pair reads. The original pipeline was this. A later analysis counted about 80 million unique TCR beta chains across the 650 to 700 repertoires, and around 12 million of these chains were shared by at least two donors. To remove PCR and sequencing errors, raw reads were error-corrected and collapsed into unique sequences using a nearest-neighbor algorithm that merged closely related sequences. Alignment of CDR3 sequences to IMGT reference sequences was used to assign V, D and J gene segments. For a sequence to be retained, at least a six-nucleotide match to both a V gene segment and a J gene segment was required. A rearrangement counted as productive if the CDR3 had no stop codons and remained in frame with V and J, and every other rearrangement counted as non-productive. CDR3 was defined according to IMGT convention as the region running from the second conserved V-encoded cysteine to the conserved J-encoded phenylalanine. The earlier analysis of 587 of the donors excluded any sequence lacking an unambiguous match to a single V gene segment. An earlier analysis of just under 600 of the donors called V segments functional above 56.7% productive rearrangements and segregating when the between-donor standard deviation exceeded 5%. A statistical classification framework was built for diagnosing cytomegalovirus status from the catalog of TCR beta chain sequences. V and J gene assignment, in a later analysis, came from comparing TCR nucleotide sequences with IMGT/GENE-DB human TR gene sequences. Using the TCRdist pipeline, a later analysis assigned CDR3 sequences along with most-parsimonious VDJ recombination scenarios. In a later analysis, every TCR beta chain was defined by the combination of its CDR3 amino acid sequence and its V-gene family, and reads without a unique V-gene family were dropped. A later analysis removed over 500 highly shared, low-generation-probability nucleotide sequences to deal with suspected cross-contamination and a sequencing artifact. In a later analysis, a clonal expansion index for each public chain was calculated from normalized within-repertoire ranks of inferred template counts. In a later analysis, generation probabilities were computed with a VDJ recombination model fitted to out-of-frame rearrangements, and the resulting probabilities were checked against IGoR. In a later analysis, TCR-TCR, TCR-HLA and TCR-CMV co-occurrence was scored with hypergeometric tests, and a repertoire-size bias correction was applied to TCR pairs. In a later analysis, false discovery rates were estimated by permuting HLA or CMV assignments 20 times. A later analysis grouped co-occurring TCRs with DBSCAN, adding TCRdist sequence similarity when clustering within HLA-allele-positive subsets. Repertoires with fewer than 30,000 or more than 120,000 public chains, plus five repertoires with anomalous nucleotide sharing, were excluded from co-occurrence clustering. TCRdb obtained this table from immuneACCESS and retained in-frame rearrangements with V and J assigned. These tables miss some clones; where compared with another copy, unresolved V genes account for less than half of the shortfall, and the remainder is unexplained. That table furnishes V, J and clone size, whereas the DNA furnished D and trimming. Recorded for this sample are 250,000 to 300,000 clones; about four fifths of them occurred a single time. Of the sample, approximately 2% is held by the ten largest clones.

Notes on this clone: Its antigen remains unidentified. No base quality information exists; no much larger clone differs at one position. In the same sample, other DNA sequences code for this CDR3.

The sequenced material came from PBMCs. The TCR was taken from a woman between 40 and 50 years old in good health and CMV-seropositive. The chain couples TRBV7-2 to TRBJ1-1, with no D gene named confidently. The CDR3 protein is CASSLGRNTEAFF. The DNA sequence follows: TGTGCCAGCAGCTTGGGCAGGAACACTGAAGCTTTCTTT.